These T cell receptor beta chains were read from a single sample in a study of blood T cell repertoires in COVID-19. The protocol was immunoSEQ multiplex PCR, while the TCRdb copy is restricted to in-frame clones and leaves out a portion. The sample yields under 200,000 clones, 65% to 90% seen once. Sequencing was done on a sample of peripheral blood. The receptors stem from a human donor in a cohort sampled during active COVID-19. Both conserved end residues are part of each CDR3. The D gene is left open where the match is weak. Not all rows give a size; the values are once, few, many and, for expanded clones, a class.

>TRBJ2-7|TRBV4-3|-|-
CASSHADRGRAGEQYF
TGCGCCAGCAGCCATGCGGATAGGGGCCGGGCGGGAGAGCAGTACTTC
>TRBJ2-1|TRBV7-2|-|TRBD2
CASSLNGGFSYNEQFF
TGTGCCAGCAGCTTAAACGGGGGGTTCTCCTACAATGAGCAGTTCTTC
>TRBJ2-1|TRBV7-8|-|-
CASSLAGGLIYNEQFF
TGTGCCAGCAGCTTAGCTGGGGGCCTAATCTACAATGAGCAGTTCTTC
>TRBJ1-3|TRBV27|few|-
CASSPTYRISNTIYF
TGTGCCAGCAGTCCCACCTATCGTATCTCGAACACCATATATTTT
>TRBJ2-6|TRBV28|-|-
CASSPGVSGANVLTF
TGTGCCAGCAGTCCAGGGGTCTCTGGGGCCAACGTCCTGACTTTC
>TRBJ2-7|TRBV5-4|-|TRBD2
CASSLPGLAASYEQYF
TGTGCCAGCAGCCTGCCGGGACTAGCGGCCTCCTACGAGCAGTACTTC
>TRBJ1-1|TRBV3-1/TRBV3-2|few|-
CASSQGVNLNTEAFF
TGTGCCAGCAGCCAAGGTGTAAACTTGAACACTGAAGCTTTCTTT
>TRBJ2-5|TRBV7-2|once|-
CASSLEASQETQYF
TGTGCCAGCAGCTTAGAAGCCTCACAAGAGACCCAGTACTTC
>TRBJ2-7|TRBV10-3|-|TRBD1
CAIRSGGARYEQYF
TGTGCCATCAGATCAGGGGGCGCCCGATACGAGCAGTACTTC
>TRBJ2-5|TRBV5-1|-|-
CASSPQRRGRETQYF
TGCGCCAGCAGCCCACAGAGGAGGGGGCGAGAGACCCAGTACTTC
>TRBJ2-3|TRBV18|-|TRBD2
CASSQTSGHTQYF
TGTGCCAGCTCTCAGACTAGCGGGCATACGCAGTATTTT
>TRBJ1-2|TRBV4-2|-|-
CASSQDYAGLYGYTF
TGTGCCAGCAGCCAAGATTATGCAGGGCTCTATGGCTACACCTTC
>TRBJ2-7|TRBV7-2|-|TRBD2
CASSWTSGGKTYEQYF
TGTGCCAGCAGCTGGACTAGCGGGGGGAAGACCTACGAGCAGTACTTC
>TRBJ2-7|TRBV11-3|-|TRBD1
CASSLGGQGSYEQYF
TGTGCCAGCAGCTTAGGGGGACAGGGATCCTACGAGCAGTACTTC